Sequencing of this TCR beta chain was carried out in a study of OX40 agonist ivuxolimab in advanced cancers. General study points: The 0.1-3.0 mg/kg partial responders had among the lowest clonal expansion.

With regard to this clone: Its specificity is unknown.

Trimming took 9 bases from V and 9 from J, leaving 9 bases between them. Germline assignment: CDR1 ENHRY and CDR2 SYGVKD. CDR3 length: 11 amino acids. TCRdb's copy holds only in-frame clones and misses some; the assay was immunoSEQ multiplex PCR. The table includes roughly 50,000 clones, nearly 95% detected once. This sequence originates from an adult with an advanced solid tumor such as melanoma, head and neck, liver or kidney cancer. The sequencing used CD4+ or CD8+ T cells sorted from blood, collected in a trial of the OX40 agonist ivuxolimab. V and J are TRBV10-3 and TRBJ1-6, with a tentative D call TRBD1 (6 bases). The CDR3, as DNA: TGTGCCATAACAGGGTTTTCACCCCTCCACTTT. Amino acids: CAITGFSPLHF.